This T cell receptor beta chain emerged from a study of control samples from healthy donors and cancer patients. V gave up 3 bases and J gave up 5 bases; unmatched junction bases: 9. The CDR3 is 16 amino acids. CDR1 SGDLS and CDR2 YYNGEE come from the germline V gene. Produced via immunoSEQ multiplex PCR; TCRdb's table is partial and in-frame only. The sample consists of fewer than 100,000 clones, roughly four fifths of them appearing once. This clone appeared once. Sample: blood. The source is a woman in her sixties in good health. V gene TRBV9 combines with J gene TRBJ2-7; TRBD2 matches at 12 bases. Here the CDR3 DNA reads TGTGCCAGCAGCGCCGACCCACTAGCGGGGGGCCACGAGCAGTACTTC. It specifies CASSADPLAGGHEQYF.